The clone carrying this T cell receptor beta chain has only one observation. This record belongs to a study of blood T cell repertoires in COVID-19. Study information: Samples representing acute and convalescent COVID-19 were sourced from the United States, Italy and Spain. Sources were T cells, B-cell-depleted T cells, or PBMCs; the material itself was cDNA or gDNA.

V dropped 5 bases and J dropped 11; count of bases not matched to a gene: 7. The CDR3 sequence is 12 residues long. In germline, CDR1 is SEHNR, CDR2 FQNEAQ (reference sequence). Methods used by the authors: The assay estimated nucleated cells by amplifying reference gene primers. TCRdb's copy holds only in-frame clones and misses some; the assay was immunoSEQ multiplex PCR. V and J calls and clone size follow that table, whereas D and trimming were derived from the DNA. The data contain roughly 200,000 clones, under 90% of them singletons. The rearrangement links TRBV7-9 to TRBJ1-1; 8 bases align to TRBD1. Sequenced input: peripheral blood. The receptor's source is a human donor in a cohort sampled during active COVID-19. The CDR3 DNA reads TGTGCCAGCAGCCCGGACAGGGTTTATGCTTTCTTT. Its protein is CASSPDRVYAFF.